Ten or more counts support the clone carrying this TCR beta chain. No antigen is known for it. The ends were cut back, 2 bases at V and 8 bases at J, with 10 bases in the middle. The CDR3 spans 12 residues. Germline CDR1 GTSNPN, CDR2 SVGIG (reference sequence). A second roughly 6 to 12 cycle PCR used barcoded and J-beta primers. One entry per CDR3 protein, called by TCRdb with MiXCR from the 5' RACE reads. Here the sample spans 790,000 or so distinct CDR3 sequences, around 50% being singletons. The source of the sample is a study of blood T cells in healthy people across ages. Study details: Researchers report that template switching captured about one barcoded beta molecule per two T cells.

Whole-study results and caveats: Long-lived donors carried more naive CD4+ cells and greater diversity than aged donors. One million T cells yielded diversity estimates that were considered underestimates. The study found TCR beta diversity correlated strongly with naive T cell percentage.

This TCR was recovered from a man aged 80 or over in good health. Sequenced material: blood. This chain connects TRBV30 to TRBJ2-1; TRBD2 might be the D (5 bases). In nucleotides, the CDR3 is TGTGCCTGGAGTTTAGGGAGCTATGAGCAGTTCTTC. Protein: CAWSLGSYEQFF.